These T cell receptor beta chains were read from a single sample in a study of blood T cell repertoires in COVID-19. Sequencing was performed with immunoSEQ multiplex PCR; in TCRdb, only in-frame clones are kept and a portion is missing. The sample shows approximately 71,000 clones, around 79% of them seen only once. The specimen was peripheral blood. The receptors stem from a man aged 55-75 years with active or convalescent COVID-19. CDR3s include the opening cysteine and the closing phenylalanine or tryptophan. Fields, in order: clone size, V gene, J gene, D gene, CDR3 protein, CDR3 DNA. The D gene is left open where the match is weak. Not all rows give a size; the values are once, few, many and, for expanded clones, a class.

>.|TRBV6-6|TRBJ2-2|.
CASSRQGPANTGELFF
TGTGCCAGCAGTCGGCAGGGGCCCGCGAACACCGGGGAGCTGTTTTTT
>.|TRBV18|TRBJ1-1|.
CASSDARVNTEAFF
TGTGCCAGCTCCGACGCTCGGGTGAACACTGAAGCTTTCTTT
>.|TRBV13|TRBJ2-3|TRBD2
CASSWTSGGLSTDTQYF
TGTGCCAGCAGCTGGACTAGCGGGGGGCTTAGCACAGATACGCAGTATTTT
>.|TRBV7-8|TRBJ2-1|TRBD1
CASSQSRDRFYNEQFF
TGTGCCAGCAGCCAAAGCCGGGACAGATTTTACAATGAGCAGTTCTTC
>once|TRBV7-2|TRBJ1-2|TRBD1
CASRMTGVEGYTF
TGTGCCAGCAGGATGACAGGGGTGGAAGGCTACACCTTC
>.|TRBV15|TRBJ2-5|TRBD2
CATSRPGLQQETQYF
TGTGCCACCAGCAGGCCGGGACTACAGCAAGAGACCCAGTACTTC
>.|TRBV4-1|TRBJ2-7|TRBD1
CASSQEDRVYYEQYF
TGCGCCAGCAGCCAAGAAGACAGGGTTTACTACGAGCAGTACTTC
>.|TRBV19|TRBJ2-2|TRBD1
CASSQGTGSTGELFF
TGTGCCAGTAGTCAAGGGACAGGGTCCACCGGGGAGCTGTTTTTT
>.|TRBV3-1/TRBV3-2|TRBJ2-7|TRBD2
CASSQAGGVYEQYF
TGTGCCAGCAGCCAAGCCGGGGGGGTCTACGAGCAGTACTTC
>.|TRBV9|TRBJ1-1|TRBD1
CASSTVGTDNTEAFF
TGTGCCAGCAGTACGGTAGGGACAGACAACACTGAAGCTTTCTTT
>.|TRBV10-1|TRBJ2-3|.
CASSDTGSSTDTQYF
TGCGCCAGCAGCGATACAGGATCTAGCACAGATACGCAGTATTTT
>.|TRBV6-2/TRBV6-3|TRBJ2-4|.
CASSSLGQGGGAKNIQYF
TGTGCCAGCAGTAGCCTTGGGCAGGGCGGTGGGGCCAAAAACATTCAGTACTTC
>.|TRBV12-5|TRBJ2-1|TRBD2
CASGSSGGDEQFF
TGTGCTAGTGGCTCTAGCGGGGGCGATGAGCAGTTCTTC